These T cell receptor beta chains were read from a single sample in a study of T cell responses to AZD1222 COVID-19 vaccine. Clones were read by immunoSEQ multiplex PCR, and TCRdb kept only the in-frame ones, dropping some. The sample lists 75,000 to 95,000 clones; roughly 84% were seen once. The specimen comprised peripheral blood, sampled on day 0 of AZD1222 vaccination. The receptors derive from an adult in good health. CDR3s leave out the opening cysteine and the closing phenylalanine or tryptophan. D genes are given only for firm matches.

TRBV6-5,TRBD2,AGTTSGVPNEQF
TRBV19,NA,ASSAIPSTDTQY
TRBV10-2,NA,ASSQGLSNQPQH
TRBV18,NA,ASSWQGSYNEQF
TRBV4-3,NA,ASSQGPLNQPQH
TRBV6-5,NA,ASSSSVRVNTEAF
TRBV19,TRBD1,ASSVQGLTYEQY
TRBV6-2/TRBV6-3,NA,ASSYSLGGYEQY
TRBV10-3,NA,ATRDGNTGELF
TRBV4-2,TRBD2,ASSPSGGALNEQF
TRBV10-3,NA,AISEIGEKLF
TRBV19,NA,ATGSGHSNTEAF
TRBV28,NA,ASSLLAENSPLH
TRBV4-3,NA,ASSPSLGGRSNEQF
TRBV10-1,NA,ASSECEPHGYT
TRBV3-1/TRBV3-2,NA,ASSRRRTPWGEQF
TRBV6-5,TRBD2,ASSRERGTPYEQY
TRBV19,TRBD2,ASSPGGGSETQY
TRBV19,NA,ASSIGGTETQY
TRBV5-8,NA,ASSSDRSNQPQH
TRBV5-8,NA,ASSPERLSTYEQY
TRBV19,TRBD1,ASNTGVGEAF
TRBV3-1/TRBV3-2,TRBD2,ASTRTSGGNEQF
TRBV9,TRBD1,ASSASTGYNNSPLH
TRBV4-3,NA,ASSQDTQYNYGYT
TRBV2,NA,ASSENGNTIY
TRBV7-2,NA,ASSIMRTRNEQF
TRBV3-1/TRBV3-2,TRBD2,ASSQGGSGLSYEQY
TRBV7-4,NA,ASSLGQLYNEQF
TRBV23-1,NA,ASSQSDIIYPYEQY
TRBV28,NA,ASSWGAGNTIY
TRBV7-2,NA,ASSPRAGREGTQY
TRBV6-2/TRBV6-3,NA,ASSYSREKLF
TRBV7-2,NA,ASSFDPAGAQY
TRBV18,TRBD1,ASSPQQGRGPNEKLF
TRBV9,NA,ASSVEGGGDKQF
TRBV6-5,NA,ASRGGNEQF
TRBV28,NA,ASSSAGTQGHIQY
TRBV5-4,TRBD1,ASSLGTGVYGETQY
TRBV6-6,NA,ASSPYEQY
TRBV7-9,NA,ASSLSITDTQY
TRBV5-1,TRBD1,ASSPGSGTGNEKLF
TRBV7-4,NA,ASSSYKIQGDRSEKLF
TRBV19,NA,ASSSQAGLGDTGELF
TRBV5-6,NA,ASTPQEKPYEQY
TRBV28,NA,ASSQRETHSNQPQH
TRBV3-1/TRBV3-2,NA,ASSQDTTTYEQY
TRBV7-2,NA,ASSVGNKNTEAF
TRBV4-3,NA,ASSQRAIYDRDSGELF
TRBV7-9,NA,ASSLAGGTGQPQH
TRBV10-1,NA,ASPFGSNQPQH
TRBV7-3,NA,ASGRSTDTQY
TRBV5-4,TRBD2,ASSPPLGEGGEQF
TRBV25-1,TRBD2,ASTGLAGGGEQY
TRBV9,NA,ASSPTDRTNEKLF